This T cell receptor (beta chain) emerged from a study of blood T cells in healthy people across ages. Study-level results: More naive CD4+ cells and higher diversity marked long-lived donors relative to aged donors.

Using a J-beta primer mix together with a sample-barcoded 5' primer, a second PCR was run for about 6 to 11 cycles. From the 5' RACE reads, TCRdb called clonotypes with MiXCR, one entry per CDR3 protein. Of about 1 million distinct CDR3 sequences listed, over 35% are singletons. About this clonotype: Its target is not known.

Each donor's blood draw was around 9.2 milliliters of peripheral blood. PBMCs, at least 6.5 million per sample, were isolated. Germline V gene data show CDR1 as DFQATT and CDR2 as SNEGSKA (reference sequence). V was shortened by 2 bases and J by 7 bases, with 14 bases between the two germline ends. This CDR3 region has 13 residues. The source of this sequence is a woman aged 60 to 75 in good health. The chain is built from TRBV20-1 and TRBJ2-5, with D possibly TRBD1 on 6 matching bases. The sequenced sample was blood. The CDR3 region is CSARQQGSGTQYF. CDR3 DNA sequence: TGCAGTGCTAGACAACAGGGTAGTGGGACCCAGTACTTC.